The 21 T cell receptor beta chains below were found in one sample sequenced in a study of T cell responses to AZD1222 COVID-19 vaccine. Sequencing used immunoSEQ multiplex PCR; TCRdb keeps in-frame clones, though not all of them. The sample yields more than 110,000 clones, of which the top ten take up 2.2%. The specimen sequenced was peripheral blood. Receptors originate from an adult in good health.

The V gene is TRBV7-9, the J gene TRBJ2-5; weak D call: TRBD1 (5 bases). Germline-derived CDR1 and CDR2 are SEHNR and FQNEAQ (reference sequence). Trimming stripped 5 bases from V and 4 bases from J, with 14 bases between. The CDR3 contains 14 residues. The CDR3 region is CASSPPPGPETQYF. As DNA, the CDR3 is TGTGCCAGCAGCCCCCCGCCAGGGCCAGAGACCCAGTACTTC.

The chain joins TRBV6-5 to TRBJ1-4; D ambiguous. The CDR3 totals 15 residues. Germline V gives CDR1 MNHEY, CDR2 SVGAGI. Trimming took off 2 bases at V and 7 bases at J, with 14 bases between the two ends. CDR3 region: CASSYVAHGREKLFF. CDR3 bases: TGTGCCAGCAGTTACGTGGCTCATGGGCGTGAAAAACTGTTTTTT.

The rearrangement joins TRBV27 to TRBJ1-1; D unclear. The CDR3 sequence is 13 residues long. From germline, CDR1 is MNHEY and CDR2 SMNVEV (reference sequence). Trimming took off 3 bases at V and 0 bases at J, with 5 bases between the two ends. CDR3 DNA: TGTGCCAGCAGTTTTATCCTGAACACTGAAGCTTTCTTT. This translates into CASSFILNTEAFF.

This chain joins TRBV6-6 and TRBJ2-7; 7 bases line up with TRBD2. Trimming took 7 bases from V and 2 from J; bases not matched to a gene: 11. This CDR3 comprises 15 residues. The V gene's germline CDR1 is MNHNY and CDR2 SVGAGI (reference sequence). In DNA, the CDR3 is TGTGCCAGCAAACCAAGCGGGGTGACCACCTACGAGCAGTACTTC. Encoded protein: CASKPSGVTTYEQYF.

This chain joins TRBV28 and TRBJ1-2; D may be TRBD1 (6 bases). V shed 6 bases and J shed 5 bases, with 16 bases lying between them. The CDR3 contains 14 residues. The V gene's germline CDR1 is MDHEN and CDR2 SYDVKM. CDR3 amino acids: CASRTPSTGYGYTF. CDR3 nucleotide sequence: TGTGCCAGCAGAACCCCCTCCACAGGGTATGGCTACACCTTC.

The chain uses TRBV2 and TRBJ1-4, with 7 nucleotides matching TRBD1. Unmatched junction bases numbered 6, after V lost 3 bases and J lost 8 bases. There are 14 residues in the CDR3. Looked up from germline, CDR1 is SNHLY and CDR2 is FYNNEI. This CDR3 reads CASSDRTGIEKLFF. The CDR3 DNA reads as TGTGCCAGCAGTGATCGGACAGGTATCGAAAAACTGTTTTTT.

This chain connects TRBV27 to TRBJ1-1; D gene uncertain. V was pared by 0 bases and J by 0 bases, with 14 bases between. The CDR3 loop spans 17 amino acids. From germline, CDR1 is MNHEY and CDR2 SMNVEV (reference sequence). CDR3 in amino acids: CASSLSMGLGMNTEAFF. The CDR3 DNA sequence: TGTGCCAGCAGTTTATCGATGGGGTTAGGGATGAACACTGAAGCTTTCTTT.

The chain couples TRBV6-6 to TRBJ2-1; 11 bases match TRBD2. J gave up 5 bases and V 5 bases, and 5 bases lay outside the gene matches. This CDR3 has 15 amino acids. Germline V CDR1 and CDR2: MNHNY, SVGAGI (reference sequence). The CDR3 is CASSPRLAGNNEQFF. The CDR3 DNA is TGTGCCAGCAGTCCTCGACTAGCGGGGAACAATGAGCAGTTCTTC.

The chain uses TRBV28 and TRBJ1-2; D is uncertain. This CDR3 comprises 14 residues. Germline loops: CDR1 MDHEN, CDR2 SYDVKM. Trimming took 2 bases from V and 5 from J, leaving 12 bases between them. The CDR3 loop is CASSLPGRAYGYTF. CDR3 sequence (DNA): TGTGCCAGCAGTTTACCTGGGAGGGCATATGGCTACACCTTC.

The chain couples TRBV19 to TRBJ1-1; D is unresolved. Germline V gene lookup returns CDR1 LNHDA and CDR2 SQIVND (reference sequence). This CDR3 region has 15 residues. V shed 0 bases and J shed 8 bases, with 16 bases lying between them. The CDR3 spells CASSIEGGGNLEAFF. The CDR3 DNA sequence: TGTGCCAGTAGTATAGAAGGAGGCGGCAATCTGGAAGCTTTCTTT.

This sequence joins TRBV7-2 and TRBJ2-3, with no clear D. In germline, CDR1 is SGHTA, CDR2 FQGNSA. The CDR3 sequence is 15 residues long. V shed 5 bases and J shed 6 bases, with 18 bases lying between them. This CDR3 reads CASSRIASARDTQYF. CDR3 DNA: TGTGCCAGCAGCAGAATAGCCAGTGCTAGGGATACGCAGTATTTT. Filled out from reference TRBV7-2 and TRBJ2-3, the complete variable domain reads GAGVSQSPSNKVTEKGKDVELRCDPISGHTALYWYRQSLGQGLEFLIYFQGNSAPDKSGLPSDRFSAERTGGSVSTLTIQRTQQEDSAVYLCASSRIASARDTQYFGPGTRLTVL.

The gene calls are TRBV7-2 and TRBJ2-2, with a possible D match to TRBD2 (7 bases). The CDR3 runs 15 residues. Germline lookup yields CDR1 SGHTA and CDR2 FQGNSA. Trimming removed 1 base at V and 5 bases at J, with 11 bases between. CDR3 region: CASSLVRGGTGELFF. CDR3 nucleotide sequence: TGTGCCAGCAGCTTAGTTAGGGGGGGAACCGGGGAGCTGTTTTTT.

The chain combines TRBV12-3 or TRBV12-4 with TRBJ1-1; D ambiguous. This CDR3 has 13 amino acids. Trimming shortened V by 4 bases and J by 0 bases, and 6 bases separated the two germline ends. The CDR3 bases are TGTGCCAGCAGTTCTTTAATGAACACTGAAGCTTTCTTT. Protein: CASSSLMNTEAFF.

V usage is TRBV15 and J usage is TRBJ1-4; a weak D match, TRBD1 (6 bases). The V gene lost 0 bases and the J gene lost 2 bases, with 13 bases spanning the gap. The CDR3 covers 17 residues. Germline loops: CDR1 LNHNV, CDR2 YYDKDF (reference sequence). The chain's CDR3 is CATSREDSQVTNEKLFF. DNA of the CDR3: TGTGCCACCAGCAGAGAGGACAGCCAGGTGACTAATGAAAAACTGTTTTTT.

This chain links TRBV7-9 with TRBJ1-2; D unclear. CDR3 length equals 12 residues. Germline CDR1 is SEHNR and CDR2 is FQNEAQ (reference sequence). V was cut by 2 bases and J by 4 bases, with 5 bases left in between. CDR3 protein: CASSLTSYGYTF. The DNA for the CDR3 is TGTGCCAGCAGCTTAACCAGCTATGGCTACACCTTC.

The chain has TRBV11-2 and TRBJ2-1; no clear D. V lost 2 bases and J lost 5, with 13 bases in between. The germline V gene encodes CDR1 SGHAT and CDR2 FQNNGV. This CDR3 has 15 amino acids. The CDR3 region is CASSLSGASHNEQFF. The CDR3 nucleotides are TGTGCCAGCAGCTTATCCGGAGCGAGTCACAATGAGCAGTTCTTC. Based on the CDR3 plus reference TRBV11-2 and TRBJ2-1, the full variable domain is EAGVAQSPRYKIIEKRQSVAFWCNPISGHATLYWYQQILGQGPKLLIQFQNNGVVDDSQLPKDRFSAERLKGVDSTLKIQPAKLEDSAVYLCASSLSGASHNEQFFGPGTRLTVL.

V and J are TRBV28 and TRBJ1-6; D may be TRBD1 (6 bases). Trimming took off 2 bases at V and 7 bases at J, with 9 bases between the two ends. Germline values: CDR1 MDHEN, CDR2 SYDVKM. The length of the CDR3 is 14 residues. The CDR3 loop is CASSLQGRNSPLHF. The CDR3 region has the DNA TGTGCCAGCAGTTTACAGGGGAGGAATTCACCCCTCCACTTT.

The chain is built from TRBV11-3 and TRBJ2-2; D not resolved. Germline-derived CDR1 and CDR2 are SGHNT and YENEEA. This CDR3 comprises 15 residues. The V end was cut by 4 bases, the J end by 1 base, with 10 bases between. The CDR3 sequence is CASSSTEKNTGELFF. The CDR3 bases are TGTGCCAGCAGCTCGACCGAGAAGAACACCGGGGAGCTGTTTTTT.

The chain employs TRBV19 and TRBJ1-2, with 10 bases fitting TRBD1. Trimming cost V 7 bases and J 8 bases; bases outside gene matches: 7. The CDR3 extends over 13 amino acids. The V gene's germline CDR1 is LNHDA and CDR2 SQIVND (reference sequence). The CDR3 protein is CASTPGQGIGYTF. CDR3 coding DNA: TGTGCCAGTACCCCGGGACAGGGGATCGGCTACACCTTC.

The chain combines TRBV12-3 or TRBV12-4 with TRBJ2-7, with unresolved D. The CDR3 runs to 12 residues. Trimming removed 6 bases at V and 3 bases at J, with 9 bases between. CDR3 in DNA: TGTGCCAGCAGCACTTCGATCTACGAGCAGTACTTC. Encoded protein: CASSTSIYEQYF.

This chain joins TRBV19 and TRBJ2-7, with D perhaps TRBD2 (5 bases). Trimming removed 1 base from V and 4 bases from J, with 17 bases in between. The CDR3 spans 16 residues. The germline V gene encodes CDR1 LNHDA and CDR2 SQIVND (reference sequence). CDR3 sequence (DNA): TGTGCCAGTAGTATAGTTGTACGAGGGATGGGGTACGAGCAGTACTTC. Translating gives CASSIVVRGMGYEQYF.